This TCR beta chain was recovered during a study of blood T cell repertoires in COVID-19. Produced via immunoSEQ multiplex PCR; TCRdb's table is partial and in-frame only. This table holds about 160,000 clones, around 86% found once. The CDR3 has 19 amino acids. After removal of 7 bases from V and 4 bases from J, the junction contained 20 bases not matched to a gene. Germline assignment: CDR1 MDHEN and CDR2 SYDVKM. The J gene is TRBJ1-2, the V gene TRBV28; 11 bases map to TRBD1. Sequencing input: peripheral blood. The receptor comes from a man in his fifties or sixties with COVID-19, enrolled during active disease. In nucleotides, the CDR3 is TGTGCCAGCATCGGCCCCGGGAGGACAGGGGGCACTGTCGGCTATGGCTACACCTTC. It specifies CASIGPGRTGGTVGYGYTF.